The clone carrying this T cell receptor beta chain was recorded at least ten times. What it recognizes is unknown. TCRdb used MiXCR to reprocess the multiplex PCR reads, holding one entry per CDR3 protein. The data contain 130,000 or so distinct CDR3 sequences, 20% to 25% of them singletons. The V gene lost 1 base and the J gene lost 8 bases, with 11 bases spanning the gap. CDR1 GTSNPN and CDR2 SVGIG come from the germline V gene (reference sequence). The CDR3 covers 12 residues. The data were obtained in a study of breast tumors, draining lymph nodes, adjacent tissues. General observations from the study: The data were judged consistent with most tumor T cells coming from lymph node and expanding in tumor. Tumor and nontumor repertoires were significantly more similar in luminal-like than in basal-like breast cancer. That most tumor T cells come from lymph nodes remained unproven. Compared with lymph nodes, tumors were less diverse; compared with nontumor tissue, more.

The lymph nodes were axillary draining lymph nodes from breast cancer patients. The sequenced sample was axillary lymph node tissue. The chain joins TRBV30 to TRBJ1-2; D possibly corresponds to TRBD1 (5 bases). The clonotype comes from a female donor with breast cancer. Some clones in this sample may be carry-over from other donors' samples. The CDR3 bases are TGTGCCTGGAGTGGGGGGATTGGCGGCTACACCTTC. This encodes CAWSGGIGGYTF.